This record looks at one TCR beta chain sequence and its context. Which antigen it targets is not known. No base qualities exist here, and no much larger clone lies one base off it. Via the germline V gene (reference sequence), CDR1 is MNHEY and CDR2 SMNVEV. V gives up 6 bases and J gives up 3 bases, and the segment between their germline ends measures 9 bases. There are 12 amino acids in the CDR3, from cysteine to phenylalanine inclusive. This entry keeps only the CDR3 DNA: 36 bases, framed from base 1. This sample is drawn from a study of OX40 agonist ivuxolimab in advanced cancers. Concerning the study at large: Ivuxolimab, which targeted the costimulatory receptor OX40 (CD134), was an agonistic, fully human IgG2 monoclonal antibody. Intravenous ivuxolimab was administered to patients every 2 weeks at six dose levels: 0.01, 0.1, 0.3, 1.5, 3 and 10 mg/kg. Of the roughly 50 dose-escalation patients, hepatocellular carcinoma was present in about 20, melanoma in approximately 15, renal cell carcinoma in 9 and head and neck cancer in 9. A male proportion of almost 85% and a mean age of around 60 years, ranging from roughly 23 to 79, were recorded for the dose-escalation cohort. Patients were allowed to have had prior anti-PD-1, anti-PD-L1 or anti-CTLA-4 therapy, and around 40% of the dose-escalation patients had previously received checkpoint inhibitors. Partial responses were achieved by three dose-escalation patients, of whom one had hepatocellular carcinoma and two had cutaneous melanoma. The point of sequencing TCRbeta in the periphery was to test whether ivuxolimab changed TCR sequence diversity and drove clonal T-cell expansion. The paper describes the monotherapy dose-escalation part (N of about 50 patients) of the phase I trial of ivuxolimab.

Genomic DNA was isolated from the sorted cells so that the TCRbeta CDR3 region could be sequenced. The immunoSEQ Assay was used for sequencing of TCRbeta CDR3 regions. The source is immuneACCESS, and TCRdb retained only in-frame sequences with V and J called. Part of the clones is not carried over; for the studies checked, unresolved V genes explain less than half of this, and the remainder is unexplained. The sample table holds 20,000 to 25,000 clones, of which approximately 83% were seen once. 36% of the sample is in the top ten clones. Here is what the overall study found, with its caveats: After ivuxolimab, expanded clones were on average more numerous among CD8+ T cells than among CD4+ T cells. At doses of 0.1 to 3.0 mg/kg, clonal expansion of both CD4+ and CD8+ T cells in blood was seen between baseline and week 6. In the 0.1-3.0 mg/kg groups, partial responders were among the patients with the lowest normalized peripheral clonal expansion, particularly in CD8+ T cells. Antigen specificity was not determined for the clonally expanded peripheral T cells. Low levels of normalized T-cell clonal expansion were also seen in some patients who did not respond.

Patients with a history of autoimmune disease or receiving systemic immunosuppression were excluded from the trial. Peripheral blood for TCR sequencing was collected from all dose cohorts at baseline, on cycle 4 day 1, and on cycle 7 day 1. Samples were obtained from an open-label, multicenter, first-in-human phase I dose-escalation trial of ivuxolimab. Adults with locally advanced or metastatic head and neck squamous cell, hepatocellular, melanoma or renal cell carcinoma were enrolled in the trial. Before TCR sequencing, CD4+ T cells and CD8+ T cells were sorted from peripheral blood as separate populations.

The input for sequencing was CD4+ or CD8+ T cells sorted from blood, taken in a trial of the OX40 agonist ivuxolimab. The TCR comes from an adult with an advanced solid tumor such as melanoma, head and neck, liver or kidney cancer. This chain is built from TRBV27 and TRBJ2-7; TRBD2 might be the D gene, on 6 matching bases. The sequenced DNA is TGTGCCAGCAGCGCGGGGAACTACGAGCAGTACTTC. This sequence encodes CASSAGNYEQYF.